This record covers a single TCR beta chain. Time point described: persistent/refractory GD, antithyroid drugs over 5 years with positive TRAb. Extracted PBMC RNA gave rise to the TCR library. This record comes from a study of regulatory T cells in long-lasting Graves disease. CDR3 length equals 12 residues. V was clipped by 7 bases and J by 3 bases, with 9 bases between them. Combining iRepertoire HTBI primers with Arm-PCR of CDR3 regions, the authors built TCR beta libraries. One entry per CDR3 protein, called by TCRdb with MiXCR from the multiplex PCR reads. The data show 350,000 to 500,000 distinct CDR3 sequences, roughly a fifth seen once.

The J gene is TRBJ1-2, the V gene TRBV12-3 or TRBV12-4; D might be TRBD1 (5 bases). The specimen was peripheral blood mononuclear cells (PBMCs), collected when the disease was refractory, from a patient treated with antithyroid drugs. The clonotype originates from a female donor with Graves disease. The CDR3 is CASKGPYYGYTF. CDR3 nucleotides: TGTGCCAGCAAGGGACCGTACTATGGCTACACCTTC.